The present entry profiles one T cell receptor beta chain with its context. This record belongs to a study of T cell changes during pregnancy in multiple sclerosis. Germline CDR1 is SQVTM and CDR2 is ANQGSEA. CDR3 size: 15 residues. The J segment lost 7 bases and the V segment lost 3 bases, leaving 12 bases of the junction unmatched. Here immunoSEQ multiplex PCR was the method, and the copy in TCRdb shows in-frame clones only, minus some. The data hold about 59,000 clones, with about 94% observed a single time. The J gene is TRBJ2-7, the V gene TRBV29-1; 10 bases align to TRBD2. The starting material was CD8+ T cells from peripheral blood mononuclear cells, obtained after pregnancy. This clonotype was obtained from a female donor with multiple sclerosis, enrolled in a pregnancy study. As DNA, the CDR3 is TGCAGCGTTGAGGGGGCTAGCGGGAGATCGTGGGAGCAGTACTTC. Translating gives CSVEGASGRSWEQYF.